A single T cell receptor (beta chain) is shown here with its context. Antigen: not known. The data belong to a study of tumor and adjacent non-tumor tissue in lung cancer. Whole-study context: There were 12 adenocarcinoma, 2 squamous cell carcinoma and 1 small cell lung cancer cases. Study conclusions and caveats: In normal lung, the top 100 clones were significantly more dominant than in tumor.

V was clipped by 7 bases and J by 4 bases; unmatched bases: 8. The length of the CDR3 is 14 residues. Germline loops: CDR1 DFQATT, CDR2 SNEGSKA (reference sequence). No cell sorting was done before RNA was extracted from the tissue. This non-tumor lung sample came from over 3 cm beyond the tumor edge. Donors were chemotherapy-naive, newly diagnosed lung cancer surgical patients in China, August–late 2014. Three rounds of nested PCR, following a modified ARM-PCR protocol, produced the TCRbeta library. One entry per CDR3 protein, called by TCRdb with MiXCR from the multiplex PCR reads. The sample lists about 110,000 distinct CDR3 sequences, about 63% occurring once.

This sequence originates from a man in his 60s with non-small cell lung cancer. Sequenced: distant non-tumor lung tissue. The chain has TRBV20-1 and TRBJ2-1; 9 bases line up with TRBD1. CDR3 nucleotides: TGCAGTGTCCCGACAGGGGGTCTTTACAATGAGCAGTTCTTC. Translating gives CSVPTGGLYNEQFF.